This T cell receptor beta chain was profiled in a study of blood T cell repertoires in COVID-19. As for the study in general: Italy, Spain and the United States were the sources of the convalescent and acute COVID-19 samples. The analysed material was cDNA or gDNA that came from T cells, B-cell-depleted T cells, or PBMCs.

Source study methods: It was from reference gene primer amplification that nucleated cell counts were estimated. Profiling relied on immunoSEQ multiplex PCR, and the TCRdb table lists in-frame clones only, not all of them. The V and J calls and clone size were taken over from that table, and D and trimming were inferred from the DNA. The sample holds approximately 300,000 clones, approximately 90% seen once. Trimming took 2 bases from V and 1 from J; bases not matched to a gene: 4. Germline V gene lookup returns CDR1 SGHTA and CDR2 FQGTGA. The CDR3 consists of 15 residues. The sequence was obtained from a man between 35 and 55 years old with acute or convalescent COVID-19. Sequenced input: peripheral blood. The chain is built from TRBV7-3 and TRBJ1-2; 7 bases map to TRBD1. The CDR3 here is CASSLGTDLNYGYTF. In nucleotides, the CDR3 is TGTGCCAGCAGCTTAGGGACAGACCTTAACTATGGCTACACCTTC.